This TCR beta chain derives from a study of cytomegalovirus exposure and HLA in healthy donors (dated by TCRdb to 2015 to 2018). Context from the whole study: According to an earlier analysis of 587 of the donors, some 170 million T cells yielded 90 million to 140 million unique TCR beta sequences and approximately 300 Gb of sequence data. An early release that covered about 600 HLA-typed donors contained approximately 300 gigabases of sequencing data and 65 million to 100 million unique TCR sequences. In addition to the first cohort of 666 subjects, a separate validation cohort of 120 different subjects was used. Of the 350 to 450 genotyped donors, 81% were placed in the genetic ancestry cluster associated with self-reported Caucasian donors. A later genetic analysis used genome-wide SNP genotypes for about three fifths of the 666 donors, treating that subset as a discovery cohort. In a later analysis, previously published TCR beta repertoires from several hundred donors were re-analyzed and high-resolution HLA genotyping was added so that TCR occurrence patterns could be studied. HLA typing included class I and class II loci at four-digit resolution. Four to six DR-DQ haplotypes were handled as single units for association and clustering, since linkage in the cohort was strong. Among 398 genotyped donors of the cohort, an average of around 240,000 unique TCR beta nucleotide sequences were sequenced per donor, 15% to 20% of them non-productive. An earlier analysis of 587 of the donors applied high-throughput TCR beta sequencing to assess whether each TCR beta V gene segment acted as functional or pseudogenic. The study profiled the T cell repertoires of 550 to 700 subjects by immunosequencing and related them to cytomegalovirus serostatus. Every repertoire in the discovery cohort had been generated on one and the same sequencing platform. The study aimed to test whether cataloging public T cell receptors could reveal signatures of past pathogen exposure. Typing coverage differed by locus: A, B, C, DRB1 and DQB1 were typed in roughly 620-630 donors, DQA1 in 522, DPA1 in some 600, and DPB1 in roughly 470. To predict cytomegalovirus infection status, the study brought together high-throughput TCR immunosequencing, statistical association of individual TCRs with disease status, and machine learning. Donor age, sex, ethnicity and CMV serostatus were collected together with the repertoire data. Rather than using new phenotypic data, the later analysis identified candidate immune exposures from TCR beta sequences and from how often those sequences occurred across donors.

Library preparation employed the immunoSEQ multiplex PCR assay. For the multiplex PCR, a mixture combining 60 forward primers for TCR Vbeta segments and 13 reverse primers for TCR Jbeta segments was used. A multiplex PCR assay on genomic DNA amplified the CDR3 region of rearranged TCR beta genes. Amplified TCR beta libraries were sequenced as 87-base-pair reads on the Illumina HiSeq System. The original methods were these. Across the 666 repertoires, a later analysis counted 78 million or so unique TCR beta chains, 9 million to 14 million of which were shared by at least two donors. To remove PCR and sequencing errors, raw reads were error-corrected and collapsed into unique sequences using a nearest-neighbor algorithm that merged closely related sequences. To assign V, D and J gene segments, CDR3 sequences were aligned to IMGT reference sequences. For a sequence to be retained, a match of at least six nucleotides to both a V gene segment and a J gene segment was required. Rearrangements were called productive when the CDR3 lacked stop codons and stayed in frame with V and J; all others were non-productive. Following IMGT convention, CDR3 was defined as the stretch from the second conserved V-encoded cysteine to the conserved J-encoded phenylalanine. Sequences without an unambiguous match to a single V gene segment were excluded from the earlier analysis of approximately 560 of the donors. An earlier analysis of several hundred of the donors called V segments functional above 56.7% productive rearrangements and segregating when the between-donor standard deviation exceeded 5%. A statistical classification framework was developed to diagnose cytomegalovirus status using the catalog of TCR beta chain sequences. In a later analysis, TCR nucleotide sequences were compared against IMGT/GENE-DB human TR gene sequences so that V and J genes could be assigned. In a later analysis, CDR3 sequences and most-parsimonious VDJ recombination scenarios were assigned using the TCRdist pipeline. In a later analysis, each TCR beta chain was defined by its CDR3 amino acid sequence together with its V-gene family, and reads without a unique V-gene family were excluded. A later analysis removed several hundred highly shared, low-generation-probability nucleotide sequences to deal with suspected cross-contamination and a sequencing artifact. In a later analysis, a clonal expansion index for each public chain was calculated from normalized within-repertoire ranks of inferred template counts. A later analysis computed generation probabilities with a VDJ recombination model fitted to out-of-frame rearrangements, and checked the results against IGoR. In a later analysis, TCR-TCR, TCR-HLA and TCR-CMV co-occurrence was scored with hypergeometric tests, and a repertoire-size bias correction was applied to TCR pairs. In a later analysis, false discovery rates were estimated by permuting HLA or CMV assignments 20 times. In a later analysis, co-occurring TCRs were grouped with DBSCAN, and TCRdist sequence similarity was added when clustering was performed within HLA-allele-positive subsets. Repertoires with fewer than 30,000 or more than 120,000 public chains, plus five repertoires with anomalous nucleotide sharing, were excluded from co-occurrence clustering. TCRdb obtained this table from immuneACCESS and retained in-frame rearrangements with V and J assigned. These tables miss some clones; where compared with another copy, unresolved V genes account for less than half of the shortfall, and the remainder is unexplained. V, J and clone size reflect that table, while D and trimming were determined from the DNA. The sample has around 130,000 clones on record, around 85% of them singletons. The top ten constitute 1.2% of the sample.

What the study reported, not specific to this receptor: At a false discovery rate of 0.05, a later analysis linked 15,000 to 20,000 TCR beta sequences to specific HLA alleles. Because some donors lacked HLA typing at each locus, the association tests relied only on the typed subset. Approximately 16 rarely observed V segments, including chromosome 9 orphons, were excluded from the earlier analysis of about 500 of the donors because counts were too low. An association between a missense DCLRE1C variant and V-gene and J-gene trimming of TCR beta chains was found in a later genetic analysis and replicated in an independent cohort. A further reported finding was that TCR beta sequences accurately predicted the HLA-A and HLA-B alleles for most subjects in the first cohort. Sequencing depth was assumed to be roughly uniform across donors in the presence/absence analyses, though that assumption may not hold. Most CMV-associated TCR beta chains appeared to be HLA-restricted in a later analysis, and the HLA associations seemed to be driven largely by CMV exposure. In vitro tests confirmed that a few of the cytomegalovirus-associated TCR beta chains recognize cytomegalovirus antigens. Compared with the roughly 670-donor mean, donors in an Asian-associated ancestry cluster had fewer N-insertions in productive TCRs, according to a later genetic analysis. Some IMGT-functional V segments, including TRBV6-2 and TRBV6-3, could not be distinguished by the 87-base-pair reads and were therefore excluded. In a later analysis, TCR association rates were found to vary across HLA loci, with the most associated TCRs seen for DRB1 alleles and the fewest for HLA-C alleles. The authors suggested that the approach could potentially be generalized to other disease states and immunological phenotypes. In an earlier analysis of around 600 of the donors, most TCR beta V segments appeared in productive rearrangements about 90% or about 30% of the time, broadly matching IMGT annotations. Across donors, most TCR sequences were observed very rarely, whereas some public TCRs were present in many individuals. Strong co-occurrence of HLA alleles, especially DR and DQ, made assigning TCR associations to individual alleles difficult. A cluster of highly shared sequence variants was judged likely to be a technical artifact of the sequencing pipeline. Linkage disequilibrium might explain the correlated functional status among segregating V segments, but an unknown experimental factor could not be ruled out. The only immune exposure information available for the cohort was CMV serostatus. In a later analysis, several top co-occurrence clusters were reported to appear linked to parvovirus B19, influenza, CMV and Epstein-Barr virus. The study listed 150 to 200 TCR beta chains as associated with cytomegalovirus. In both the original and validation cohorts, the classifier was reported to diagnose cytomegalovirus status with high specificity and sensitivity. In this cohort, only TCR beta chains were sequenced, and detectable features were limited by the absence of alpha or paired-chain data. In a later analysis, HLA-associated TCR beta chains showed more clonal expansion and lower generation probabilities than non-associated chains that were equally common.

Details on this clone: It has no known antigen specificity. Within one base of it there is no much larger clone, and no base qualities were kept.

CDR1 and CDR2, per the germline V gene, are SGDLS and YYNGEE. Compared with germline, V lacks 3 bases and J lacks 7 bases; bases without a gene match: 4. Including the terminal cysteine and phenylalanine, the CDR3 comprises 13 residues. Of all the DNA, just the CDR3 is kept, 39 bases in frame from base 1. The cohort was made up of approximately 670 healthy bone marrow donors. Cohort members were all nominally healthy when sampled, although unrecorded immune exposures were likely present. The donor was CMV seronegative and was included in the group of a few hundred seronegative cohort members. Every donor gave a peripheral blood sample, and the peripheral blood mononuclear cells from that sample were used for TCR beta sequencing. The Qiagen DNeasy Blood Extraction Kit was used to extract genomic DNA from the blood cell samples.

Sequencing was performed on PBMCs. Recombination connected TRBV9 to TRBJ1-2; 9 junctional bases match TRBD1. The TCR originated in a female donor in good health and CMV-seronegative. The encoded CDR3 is CASSGTGVGGYTF. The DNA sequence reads TGTGCCAGCAGCGGGACAGGGGTTGGTGGCTACACCTTC.